This record covers a single TCR beta chain. This sample is drawn from a study of blood T cell repertoires in COVID-19. CDR1 and CDR2 from the germline V gene are MNHEY and SVGAGI. Trimming removed 5 bases from V and 5 bases from J, with 15 bases in between. There are 14 residues in the CDR3. Clones were read by immunoSEQ multiplex PCR, and TCRdb kept only the in-frame ones, dropping some. The data contain about 180,000 clones, around 80% of them singletons. The specimen sequenced was PBMCs or T cells enriched from blood (not recorded which). The source is a man between 60 and 70 years old who had been exposed to COVID-19. The chain links TRBV6-5 to TRBJ1-2, with D possibly being TRBD1 (6 bases). The CDR3 DNA follows: TGTGCCAGCAGTACTTCACAGGGATCTTATGGCTACACCTTC. Translating gives CASSTSQGSYGYTF.